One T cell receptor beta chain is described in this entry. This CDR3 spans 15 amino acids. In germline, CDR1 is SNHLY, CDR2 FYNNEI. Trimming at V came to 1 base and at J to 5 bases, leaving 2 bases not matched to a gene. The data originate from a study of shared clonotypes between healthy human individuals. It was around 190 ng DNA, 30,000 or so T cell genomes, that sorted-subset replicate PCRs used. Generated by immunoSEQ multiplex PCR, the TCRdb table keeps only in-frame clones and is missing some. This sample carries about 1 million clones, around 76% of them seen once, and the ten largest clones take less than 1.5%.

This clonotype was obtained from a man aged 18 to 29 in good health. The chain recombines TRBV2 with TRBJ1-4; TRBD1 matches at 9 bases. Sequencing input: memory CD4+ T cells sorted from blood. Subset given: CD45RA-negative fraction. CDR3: CASSEEGTGNEKLFF. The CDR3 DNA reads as TGTGCCAGCAGTGAAGAGGGGACAGGGAATGAAAAACTGTTTTTT.